This record covers a single T cell receptor (beta chain). This sample is drawn from a study of blood T cell repertoires in COVID-19. CDR1 and CDR2 (germline): MNHEY, SVGAGI. V shed 7 bases, J shed 11 bases, and the junction held 11 bases outside the gene matches. This CDR3 has 14 residues. Method: immunoSEQ multiplex PCR; TCRdb's copy keeps in-frame clones and lacks some. Among some 130,000 clones listed, about 85% were seen once. Input material: peripheral blood. This chain uses TRBV6-5 with TRBJ1-1; TRBD1 agrees at 12 bases. The sequence was obtained from a man in his forties with active or convalescent COVID-19. CDR3 in amino acids: CASNVPGQGAGAFF. As DNA, the CDR3 is TGTGCCAGCAACGTCCCGGGACAGGGGGCTGGGGCTTTCTTT.